Below, 16 T cell receptor beta chains from the same sample are listed, as sequenced in a study of OX40 agonist ivuxolimab in advanced cancers. Assay used: immunoSEQ multiplex PCR; TCRdb lists only in-frame clones, some missing. The sample yields tens of thousands of clones, over 75% seen once. The sample here was CD4+ or CD8+ T cells sorted from blood, taken in a trial of the OX40 agonist ivuxolimab. The receptors shown here come from an adult with an advanced solid tumor such as melanoma, head and neck, liver or kidney cancer.

The V call is TRBV2, the J call TRBJ2-1; no reliable D call. The CDR3 length is 12 residues. CDR1 and CDR2 (germline): SNHLY, FYNNEI. Trimming left V 8 bases short and J 3 bases short, with 8 bases between. CDR3 region: CASGPSYNEQFF. CDR3 nucleotide sequence: TGTGCCAGCGGCCCTAGCTACAATGAGCAGTTCTTC.

The rearrangement links TRBV7-8 to TRBJ2-7; 7 nucleotides align to TRBD1. J was trimmed by 3 bases and V by 10 bases; bases with no gene match: 12. The germline V gene encodes CDR1 SGHVS and CDR2 FQNEAQ. This CDR3 is built from 14 residues. The DNA for the CDR3 is TGTGCCACCCAAGTGAACAGGGGCCTCTACGAGCAGTACTTC. Translation gives CATQVNRGLYEQYF. The full variable domain, rest sourced from reference TRBV7-8 and TRBJ2-7, is GAGVSQSPRYKVAKRGQDVALRCDPISGHVSLFWYQQALGQGPEFLTYFQNEAQLDKSGLPSDRFFAERPEGSVSTLKIQRTQQEDSAVYLCATQVNRGLYEQYFGPGTRLTVT.

The chain employs TRBV18 and TRBJ2-4, with 11 bases aligning to TRBD1. J was trimmed by 7 bases and V by 1 base; bases with no gene match: 3. The germline V gene encodes CDR1 KGHSH and CDR2 LQKENI. CDR3 length equals 15 residues. The CDR3 DNA follows: TGTGCCAGCTCACCACTGGGGACAGGGGGGAACATTCAGTACTTC. Protein: CASSPLGTGGNIQYF.

The chain combines TRBV7-9 with TRBJ1-6, with 8 bases aligning to TRBD1. The CDR3 runs 15 residues. Germline trimming cut 5 bases from V and 7 bases from J; bases unmatched to any gene: 7. Germline values: CDR1 SEHNR, CDR2 FQNEAQ (reference sequence). CDR3 nucleotide sequence: TGTGCCAGCAGCAGTCTGGACAGGGCCAATTCACCCCTCCACTTT. It is translated as CASSSLDRANSPLHF.

The chain links TRBV27 to TRBJ1-1, with D possibly being TRBD1 (6 bases). Germline V CDR1 and CDR2: MNHEY, SMNVEV (reference sequence). The CDR3 runs to 16 residues. The V end was cut by 6 bases, the J end by 7 bases, with 24 bases between. The CDR3 nucleotides read TGTGCCAGCAGCCTGCGACCCAGGGGAACCTTAGGTGAAGCTTTCTTT. Translated: CASSLRPRGTLGEAFF.

V is TRBV6-5 and J is TRBJ2-1; 8 bases are shared with TRBD1. CDR1 and CDR2 (germline): MNHEY, SVGAGI. The length of the CDR3 is 12 residues. V lost 4 bases, J lost 16 bases, and 9 bases stayed unmatched. DNA for the CDR3: TGTGCCAGCAGTTCCGCAGGGACAGGCGGTTTCTTC. Amino acids: CASSSAGTGGFF.

The rearrangement joins TRBV5-4 to TRBJ2-2, with 9 bases fitting TRBD1. Germline CDR1 reads SGHNT; CDR2 reads YYREEE (reference sequence). Germline trimming cut 3 bases from V and 0 bases from J; bases unmatched to any gene: 3. The CDR3 has 16 residues. CDR3 residues: CASSSRTGANTGELFF. CDR3 nucleotides: TGTGCCAGCAGCTCCCGGACAGGGGCGAACACCGGGGAGCTGTTTTTT.

This clone was detected only once. This chain connects TRBV13 to TRBJ1-3; D is unresolved. Trimming removed 0 bases from V and 7 bases from J, with 16 bases in between. Germline V lookup: CDR1 PRHDT, CDR2 FYEKMQ (reference sequence). The CDR3 extends over 16 amino acids. CDR3 residues: CASSLGPPRASNTIYF. The DNA of the CDR3 is TGTGCCAGCAGCTTAGGCCCCCCTAGGGCCTCCAACACCATATATTTT.

The genes are TRBV19 and TRBJ1-2; 11 nucleotides align to TRBD1. Trimming took 3 bases from V and 7 from J; bases not matched to a gene: 10. Germline V lookup: CDR1 LNHDA, CDR2 SQIVND (reference sequence). CDR3 length equals 16 residues. As DNA, the CDR3 is TGTGCCAGTAGTATGGGTGGGACAGGGGGTCTTGGTGGCTACACCTTC. Its protein is CASSMGGTGGLGGYTF.

The chain combines TRBV30 with TRBJ1-3; D not certain. Trimming took 2 bases from V and 1 from J, leaving 15 bases between them. This CDR3 contains 16 residues. CDR1 and CDR2 (germline): GTSNPN, SVGIG (reference sequence). CDR3 loop: CAWSNQAPKSGNTIYF. As DNA, the CDR3 is TGTGCCTGGAGTAACCAGGCGCCAAAATCTGGAAACACCATATATTTT.

The chain links TRBV5-4 to TRBJ2-1; 12 bases map to TRBD2. V gave up 3 bases and J gave up 8 bases; unmatched junction bases: 6. This CDR3 comprises 15 residues. Germline CDR1 and CDR2: SGHNT and YYREEE (reference sequence). CDR3 in DNA: TGTGCCAGCAGCTACCTAGCGGGGGGGCCCTATGAGCAGTTCTTC. It is translated as CASSYLAGGPYEQFF.

The V and J genes are TRBV15 and TRBJ2-2; D gene uncertain. This CDR3 spans 14 amino acids. Germline CDR1 and CDR2: LNHNV and YYDKDF (reference sequence). Between the trimmed V and J ends, which lost 1 base and 6 bases, there was a span of 9 bases. CDR3 coding DNA: TGTGCCACCAGCAGAGTCTTGGTGGCCGGGGAGCTGTTTTTT. This translates into CATSRVLVAGELFF.

The rearrangement links TRBV9 to TRBJ2-7; 7 bases agree with TRBD2. Looked up from germline, CDR1 is SGDLS and CDR2 is YYNGEE. The CDR3 is 13 amino acids. V was clipped by 0 bases and J by 6 bases; unmatched bases: 3. CDR3 amino acids: CASSVAGGSEQYF. The CDR3 nucleotides read TGTGCCAGCAGCGTAGCCGGCGGGAGCGAGCAGTACTTC.

The chain couples TRBV4-1 to TRBJ2-3; perhaps TRBD1 as D (6 bases). The CDR3 is 14 amino acids. Germline V gene sequence: CDR1 MGHRA, CDR2 YSYEKL. The ends were cut back, 4 bases at V and 0 bases at J, with 8 bases in the middle. CDR3 coding DNA: TGCGCCAGCAGCCGGGACACCAGCACAGATACGCAGTATTTT. Translated, it gives CASSRDTSTDTQYF.

This sequence joins TRBV7-2 and TRBJ1-5; D ambiguous. V lost 5 bases and J lost 4, with 15 bases in between. This CDR3 contains 15 residues. In germline, CDR1 is SGHTA, CDR2 FQGNSA. CDR3 nucleotide sequence: TGTGCCAGCAGCCTCCACCTGTCCGGAAATCAGCCCCAGCATTTT. It translates to CASSLHLSGNQPQHF.

This clone was observed once. The CDR3 protein is CASSVDPGKEQYF. The CDR3 DNA reads as TGTGCCAGCAGCGTGGACCCGGGGAAGGAGCAGTACTTC. The genes are TRBV9 and TRBJ2-7; TRBD2 might be the D (5 bases). This CDR3 contains 13 residues. The ends were cut back, 2 bases at V and 7 bases at J, with 13 bases in the middle. The germline CDR1 and CDR2 sequences are SGDLS and YYNGEE.